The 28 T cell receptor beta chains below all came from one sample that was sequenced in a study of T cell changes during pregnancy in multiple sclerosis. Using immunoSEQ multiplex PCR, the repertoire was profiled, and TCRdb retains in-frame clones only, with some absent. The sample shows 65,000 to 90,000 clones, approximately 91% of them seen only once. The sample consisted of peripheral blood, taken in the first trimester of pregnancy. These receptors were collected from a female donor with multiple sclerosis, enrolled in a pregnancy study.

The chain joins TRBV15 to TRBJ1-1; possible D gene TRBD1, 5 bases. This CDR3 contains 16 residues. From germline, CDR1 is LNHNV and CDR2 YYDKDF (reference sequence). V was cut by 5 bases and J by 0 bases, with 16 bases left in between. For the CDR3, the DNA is TGTGCCACCAGCCCCCCTTCCGACAGCTTGAACACTGAAGCTTTCTTT. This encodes CATSPPSDSLNTEAFF.

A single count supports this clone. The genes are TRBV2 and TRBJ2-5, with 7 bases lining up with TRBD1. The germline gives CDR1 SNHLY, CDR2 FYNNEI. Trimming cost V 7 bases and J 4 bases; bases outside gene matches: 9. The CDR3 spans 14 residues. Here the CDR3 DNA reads TGTGCCAGCAAGGACAGGTATATGGGAGAGACCCAGTACTTC. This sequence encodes CASKDRYMGETQYF.

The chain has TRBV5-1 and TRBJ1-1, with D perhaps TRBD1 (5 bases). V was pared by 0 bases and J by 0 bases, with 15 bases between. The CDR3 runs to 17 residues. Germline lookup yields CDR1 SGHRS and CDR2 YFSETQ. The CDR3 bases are TGCGCCAGCAGCTTGGAAGTAAGGGGTCACTTGAACACTGAAGCTTTCTTT. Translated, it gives CASSLEVRGHLNTEAFF.

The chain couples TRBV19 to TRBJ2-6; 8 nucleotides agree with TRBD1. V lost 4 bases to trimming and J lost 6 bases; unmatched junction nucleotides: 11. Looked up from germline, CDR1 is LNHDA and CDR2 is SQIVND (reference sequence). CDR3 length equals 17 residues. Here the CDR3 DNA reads TGTGCCAGTAGTACAGGGGGCTCTGCGTCGCAGGCCAACGTCCTGACTTTC. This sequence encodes CASSTGGSASQANVLTF. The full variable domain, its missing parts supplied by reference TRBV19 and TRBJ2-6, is DGGITQSPKYLFRKEGQNVTLSCEQNLNHDAMYWYRQDPGQGLRLIYYSQIVNDFQKGDIAEGYSVSREKKESFPLTVTSAQKNPTAFYLCASSTGGSASQANVLTFGAGSRLTVL.

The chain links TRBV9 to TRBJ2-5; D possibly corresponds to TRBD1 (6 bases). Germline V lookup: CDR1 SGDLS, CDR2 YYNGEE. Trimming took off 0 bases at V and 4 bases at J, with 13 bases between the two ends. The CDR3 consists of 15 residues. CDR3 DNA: TGTGCCAGCAGCGTAGGGACAGATATTGGAGAGACCCAGTACTTC. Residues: CASSVGTDIGETQYF.

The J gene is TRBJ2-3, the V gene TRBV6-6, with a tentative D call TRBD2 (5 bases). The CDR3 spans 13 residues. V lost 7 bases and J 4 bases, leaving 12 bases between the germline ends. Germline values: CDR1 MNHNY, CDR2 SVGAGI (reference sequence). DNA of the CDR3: TGTGCCAGCACCCGGGGAGCGGCAGATACGCAGTATTTT. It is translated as CASTRGAADTQYF.

Here the CDR3 reads CASSLELAGGYEQYF. For the CDR3, the DNA is TGTGCCAGCAGCTTGGAACTAGCGGGAGGTTACGAGCAGTACTTC. This chain uses TRBV7-2 with TRBJ2-7; 12 bases agree with TRBD2. Germline CDR1 and CDR2: SGHTA and FQGNSA. The CDR3 length is 15 residues. Trimming cost V 3 bases and J 4 bases; bases outside gene matches: 4. Using reference TRBV7-2 and TRBJ2-7 for the parts outside the CDR3, the full variable domain is GAGVSQSPSNKVTEKGKDVELRCDPISGHTALYWYRQSLGQGLEFLIYFQGNSAPDKSGLPSDRFSAERTGGSVSTLTIQRTQQEDSAVYLCASSLELAGGYEQYFGPGTRLTVT.

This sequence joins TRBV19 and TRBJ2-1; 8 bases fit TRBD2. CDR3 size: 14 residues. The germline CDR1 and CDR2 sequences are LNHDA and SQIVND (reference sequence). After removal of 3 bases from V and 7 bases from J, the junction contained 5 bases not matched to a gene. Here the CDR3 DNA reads TGTGCCAGTAGTATGATAGCGGGACGGAATGAGCAGTTCTTC. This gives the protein CASSMIAGRNEQFF.

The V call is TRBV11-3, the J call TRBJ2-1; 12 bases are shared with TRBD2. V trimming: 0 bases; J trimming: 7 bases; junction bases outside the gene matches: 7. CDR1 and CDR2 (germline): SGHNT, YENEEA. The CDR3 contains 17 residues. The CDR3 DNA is TGTGCCAGCAGCTTAGATATTCGGCTAGCGGGGGGGAATGAGCAGTTCTTC. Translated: CASSLDIRLAGGNEQFF. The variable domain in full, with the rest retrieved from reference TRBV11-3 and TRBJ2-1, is EAGVVQSPRYKIIEKKQPVAFWCNPISGHNTLYWYLQNLGQGPELLIRYENEEAVDDSQLPKDRFSAERLKGVDSTLKIQPAELGDSAVYLCASSLDIRLAGGNEQFFGPGTRLTVL.

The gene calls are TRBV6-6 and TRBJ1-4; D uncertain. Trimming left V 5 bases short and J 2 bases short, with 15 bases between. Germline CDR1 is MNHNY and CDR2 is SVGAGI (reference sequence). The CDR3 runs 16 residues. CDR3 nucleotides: TGTGCCAGCAGTCCGATAAACCAGGCCACTAATGAAAAACTGTTTTTT. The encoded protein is CASSPINQATNEKLFF.

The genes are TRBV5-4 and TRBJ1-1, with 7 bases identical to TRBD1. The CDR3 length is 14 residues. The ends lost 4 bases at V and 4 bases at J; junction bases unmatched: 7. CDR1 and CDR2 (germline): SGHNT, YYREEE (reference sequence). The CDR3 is CASSRTGVGTEAFF. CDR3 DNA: TGTGCCAGCAGCCGAACAGGGGTAGGCACTGAAGCTTTCTTT.

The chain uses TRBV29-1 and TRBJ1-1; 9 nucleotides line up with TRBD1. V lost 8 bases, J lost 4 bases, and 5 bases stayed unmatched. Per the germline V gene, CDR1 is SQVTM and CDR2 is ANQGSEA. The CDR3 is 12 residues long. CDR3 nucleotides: TGCAGCTTAACGACAGGGGGCACTGAAGCTTTCTTT. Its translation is CSLTTGGTEAFF.

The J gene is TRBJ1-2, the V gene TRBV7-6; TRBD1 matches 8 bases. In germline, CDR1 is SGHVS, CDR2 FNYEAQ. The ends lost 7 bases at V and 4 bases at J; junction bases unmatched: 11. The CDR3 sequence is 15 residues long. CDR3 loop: CASTPPGQGSYGYTF. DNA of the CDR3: TGTGCCAGCACCCCTCCCGGACAGGGAAGCTATGGCTACACCTTC.

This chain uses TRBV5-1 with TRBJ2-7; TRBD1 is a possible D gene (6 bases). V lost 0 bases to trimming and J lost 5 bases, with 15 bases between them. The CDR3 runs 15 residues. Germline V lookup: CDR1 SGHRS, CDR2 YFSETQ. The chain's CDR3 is CASSLAGVRTNEQYF. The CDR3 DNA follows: TGCGCCAGCAGCTTGGCAGGGGTCAGAACGAACGAGCAGTACTTC.

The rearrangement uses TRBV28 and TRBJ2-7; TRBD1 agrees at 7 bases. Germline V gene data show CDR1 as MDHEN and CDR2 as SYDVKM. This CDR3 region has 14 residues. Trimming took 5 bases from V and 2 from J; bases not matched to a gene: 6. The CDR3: CASSPTGTTYEQYF. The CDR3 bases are TGTGCCAGCAGTCCGACAGGGACCACCTACGAGCAGTACTTC.

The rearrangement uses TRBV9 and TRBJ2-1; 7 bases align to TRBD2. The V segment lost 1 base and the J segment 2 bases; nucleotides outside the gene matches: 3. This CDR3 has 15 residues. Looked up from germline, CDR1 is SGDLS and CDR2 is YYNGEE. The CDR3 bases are TGTGCCAGCAGCGTAATCGGACTAGCCTACAATGAGCAGTTCTTC. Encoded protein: CASSVIGLAYNEQFF.

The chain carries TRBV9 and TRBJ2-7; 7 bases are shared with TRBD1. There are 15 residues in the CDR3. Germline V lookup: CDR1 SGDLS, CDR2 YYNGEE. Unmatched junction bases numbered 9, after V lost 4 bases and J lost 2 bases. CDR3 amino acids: CASSPTRTGTYEQYF. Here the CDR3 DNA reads TGTGCCAGCAGCCCTACCCGGACAGGTACCTACGAGCAGTACTTC.

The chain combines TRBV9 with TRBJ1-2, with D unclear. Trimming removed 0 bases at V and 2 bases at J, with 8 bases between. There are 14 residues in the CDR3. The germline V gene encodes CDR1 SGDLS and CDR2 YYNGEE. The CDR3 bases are TGTGCCAGCAGCGTAGGAGAGGGCAACTATGGCTACACCTTC. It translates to CASSVGEGNYGYTF.

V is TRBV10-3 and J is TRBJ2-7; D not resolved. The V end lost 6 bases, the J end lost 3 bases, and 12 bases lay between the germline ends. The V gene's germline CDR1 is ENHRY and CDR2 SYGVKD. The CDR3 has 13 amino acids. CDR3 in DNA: TGTGCCATCAGCGCCGGGTACTTCTACGAGCAGTACTTC. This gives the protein CAISAGYFYEQYF.

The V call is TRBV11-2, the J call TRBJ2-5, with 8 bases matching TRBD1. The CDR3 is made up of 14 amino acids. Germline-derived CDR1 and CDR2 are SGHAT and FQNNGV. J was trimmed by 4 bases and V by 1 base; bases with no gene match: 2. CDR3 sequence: CASSLGQGRETQYF. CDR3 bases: TGTGCCAGCAGCTTAGGACAGGGGAGAGAGACCCAGTACTTC. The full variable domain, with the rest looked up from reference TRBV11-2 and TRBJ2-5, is EAGVAQSPRYKIIEKRQSVAFWCNPISGHATLYWYQQILGQGPKLLIQFQNNGVVDDSQLPKDRFSAERLKGVDSTLKIQPAKLEDSAVYLCASSLGQGRETQYFGPGTRLLVL.

In DNA form, the CDR3 reads TGTGCCAGTAGTATGGGACTAGCGGGGGGTAAAGAGACCCAGTACTTC. The encoded protein is CASSMGLAGGKETQYF. The rearrangement links TRBV19 to TRBJ2-5; the match to TRBD2 covers 15 bases. The CDR3 covers 16 residues. V dropped 3 bases and J dropped 3; count of bases not matched to a gene: 2. Looked up from germline, CDR1 is LNHDA and CDR2 is SQIVND (reference sequence).

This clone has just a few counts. CDR3 sequence (DNA): TGTGCCAGCAGTTTAACTAGGGTCACCGGGGAGCTGTTTTTT. Its translation: CASSLTRVTGELFF. The chain has TRBV7-9 and TRBJ2-2; D might be TRBD2 (5 bases). The V end was cut by 6 bases, the J end by 4 bases, with 12 bases between. Per germline, CDR1 SEHNR and CDR2 FQNEAQ (reference sequence). This CDR3 contains 14 residues.

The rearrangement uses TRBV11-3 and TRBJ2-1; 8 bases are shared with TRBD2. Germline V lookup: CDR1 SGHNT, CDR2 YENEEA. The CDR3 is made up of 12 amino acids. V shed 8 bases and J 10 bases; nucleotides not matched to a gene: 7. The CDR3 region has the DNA TGTGCCAGCGAAGGGATAGCGGGAGAGCAGTTCTTC. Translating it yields CASEGIAGEQFF.

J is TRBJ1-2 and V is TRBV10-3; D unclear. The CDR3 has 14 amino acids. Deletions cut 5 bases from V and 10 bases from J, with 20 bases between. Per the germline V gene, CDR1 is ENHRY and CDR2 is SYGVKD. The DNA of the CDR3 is TGTGCCATCAGTCAAACCGGCCAGGCACGGGACTACACCTTC. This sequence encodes CAISQTGQARDYTF.

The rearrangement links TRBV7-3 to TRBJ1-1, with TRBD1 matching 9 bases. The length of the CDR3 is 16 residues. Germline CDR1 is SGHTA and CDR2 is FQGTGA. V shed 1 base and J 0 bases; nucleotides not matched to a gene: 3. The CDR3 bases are TGTGCCAGCAGCTTAAGGGGGACAGGGATGAACACTGAAGCTTTCTTT. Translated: CASSLRGTGMNTEAFF.

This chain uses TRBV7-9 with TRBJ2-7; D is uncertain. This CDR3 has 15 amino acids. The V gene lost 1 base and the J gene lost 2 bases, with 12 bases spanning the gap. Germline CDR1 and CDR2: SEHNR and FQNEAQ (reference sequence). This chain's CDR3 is CASSLDSFAPYEQYF. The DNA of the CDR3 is TGTGCCAGCAGCTTAGACAGCTTTGCCCCCTACGAGCAGTACTTC.

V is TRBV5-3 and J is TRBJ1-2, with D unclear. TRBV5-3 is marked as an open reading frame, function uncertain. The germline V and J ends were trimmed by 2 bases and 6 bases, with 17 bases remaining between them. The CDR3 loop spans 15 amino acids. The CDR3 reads CARSLEGLWLNGYTF. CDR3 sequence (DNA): TGTGCCAGAAGCTTAGAGGGATTGTGGCTGAATGGCTACACCTTC.

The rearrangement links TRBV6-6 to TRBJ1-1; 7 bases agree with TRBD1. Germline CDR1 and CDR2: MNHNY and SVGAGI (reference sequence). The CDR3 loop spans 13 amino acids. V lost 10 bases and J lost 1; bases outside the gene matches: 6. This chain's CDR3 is CATHGTANTEAFF. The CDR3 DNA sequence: TGTGCCACCCACGGGACAGCGAACACTGAAGCTTTCTTT.